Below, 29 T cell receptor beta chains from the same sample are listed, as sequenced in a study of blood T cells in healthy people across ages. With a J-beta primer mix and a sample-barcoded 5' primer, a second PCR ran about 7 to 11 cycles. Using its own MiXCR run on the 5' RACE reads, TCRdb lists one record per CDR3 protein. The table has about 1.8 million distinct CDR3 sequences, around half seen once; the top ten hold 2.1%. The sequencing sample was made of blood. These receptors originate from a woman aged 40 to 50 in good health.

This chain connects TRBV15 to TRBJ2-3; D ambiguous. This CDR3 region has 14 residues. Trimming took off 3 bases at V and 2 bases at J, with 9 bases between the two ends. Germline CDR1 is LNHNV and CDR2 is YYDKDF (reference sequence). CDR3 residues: CATSRTWTTDTQYF. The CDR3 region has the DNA TGTGCCACCAGCAGGACCTGGACCACAGATACGCAGTATTTT.

CDR3 coding DNA: TGTGCCAGCAGCACGGAGACTAGTTGGGAGACCCAGTACTTC. Translated, it gives CASSTETSWETQYF. The chain combines TRBV5-4 with TRBJ2-5; the D gene is possibly TRBD2 (6 bases). The germline CDR1 and CDR2 sequences are SGHNT and YYREEE (reference sequence). V was shortened by 4 bases and J by 5 bases, with 15 bases between the two germline ends. The CDR3 consists of 14 residues.

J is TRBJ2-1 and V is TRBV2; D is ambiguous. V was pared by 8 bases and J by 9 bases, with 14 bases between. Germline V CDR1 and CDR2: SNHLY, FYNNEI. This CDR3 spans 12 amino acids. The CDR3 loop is CASCLEASEQFF. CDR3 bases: TGTGCCAGCTGCCTGGAAGCTTCTGAGCAGTTCTTC.

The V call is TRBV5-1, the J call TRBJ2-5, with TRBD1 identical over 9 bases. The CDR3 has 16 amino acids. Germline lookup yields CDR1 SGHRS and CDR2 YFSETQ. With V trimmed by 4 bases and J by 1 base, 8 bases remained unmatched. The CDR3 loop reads CASSAGQGGFQETQYF. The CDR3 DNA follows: TGCGCCAGCAGCGCGGGACAGGGAGGGTTCCAAGAGACCCAGTACTTC.

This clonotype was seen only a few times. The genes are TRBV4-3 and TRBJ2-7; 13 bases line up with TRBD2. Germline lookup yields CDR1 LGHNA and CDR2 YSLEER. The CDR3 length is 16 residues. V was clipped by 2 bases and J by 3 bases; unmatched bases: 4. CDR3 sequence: CASSQSGTSGDYEQYF. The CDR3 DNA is TGCGCCAGCAGCCAATCCGGGACTAGCGGGGACTACGAGCAGTACTTC.

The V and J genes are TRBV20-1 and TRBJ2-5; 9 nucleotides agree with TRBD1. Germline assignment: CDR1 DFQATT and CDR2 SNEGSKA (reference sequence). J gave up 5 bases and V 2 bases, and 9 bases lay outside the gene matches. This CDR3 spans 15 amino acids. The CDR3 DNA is TGCAGTGCTAGACCCTGGGACAGGGAGGGGGAGACCCAGTACTTC. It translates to CSARPWDREGETQYF.

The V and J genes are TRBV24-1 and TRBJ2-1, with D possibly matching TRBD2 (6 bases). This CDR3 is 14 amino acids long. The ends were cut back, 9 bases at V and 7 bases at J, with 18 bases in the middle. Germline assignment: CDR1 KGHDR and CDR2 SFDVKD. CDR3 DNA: TGTGCCACCTGTGTTGGGGGGTCCAGGAATGAGCAGTTCTTC. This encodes CATCVGGSRNEQFF.

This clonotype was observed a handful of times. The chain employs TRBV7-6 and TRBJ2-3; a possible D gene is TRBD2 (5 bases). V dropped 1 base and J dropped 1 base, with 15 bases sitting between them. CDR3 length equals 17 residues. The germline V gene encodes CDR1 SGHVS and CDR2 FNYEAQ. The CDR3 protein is CASSLEVLAGGTDTQYF. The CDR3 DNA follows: TGTGCCAGCAGCTTAGAGGTCTTGGCGGGTGGCACAGATACGCAGTATTTT.

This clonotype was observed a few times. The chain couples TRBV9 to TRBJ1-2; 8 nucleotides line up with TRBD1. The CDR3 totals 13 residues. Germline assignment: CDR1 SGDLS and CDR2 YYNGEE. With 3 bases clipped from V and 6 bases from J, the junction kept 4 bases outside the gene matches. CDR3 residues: CASSDRDRHGYTF. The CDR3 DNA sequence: TGTGCCAGCAGCGACCGGGACAGGCATGGCTACACCTTC.

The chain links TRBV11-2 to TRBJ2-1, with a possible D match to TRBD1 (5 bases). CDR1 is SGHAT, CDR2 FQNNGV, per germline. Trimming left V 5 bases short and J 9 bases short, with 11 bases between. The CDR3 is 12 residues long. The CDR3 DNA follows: TGTGCCAGCAGCCAGGGAATAGGTGAGCAGTTCTTC. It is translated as CASSQGIGEQFF.

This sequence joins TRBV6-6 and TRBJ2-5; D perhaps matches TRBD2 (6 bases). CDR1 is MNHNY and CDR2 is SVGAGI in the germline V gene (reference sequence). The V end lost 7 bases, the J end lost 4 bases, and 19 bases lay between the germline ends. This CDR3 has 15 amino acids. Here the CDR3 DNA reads TGTGCCAGCACCCTAACGGAGGGAAAGGGAGAGACCCAGTACTTC. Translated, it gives CASTLTEGKGETQYF.

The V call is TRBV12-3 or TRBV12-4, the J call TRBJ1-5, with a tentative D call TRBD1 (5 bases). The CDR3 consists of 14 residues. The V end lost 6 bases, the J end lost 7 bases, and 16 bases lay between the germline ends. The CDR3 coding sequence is TGTGCCAGCAGCTTCGGGCAGGGAACCCAGCCCCAGCATTTT. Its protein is CASSFGQGTQPQHF.

For the CDR3, the DNA is TGCGCCAGCAGCACGACAGGGAACTCCTACAATGAGCAGTTCTTC. The encoded protein is CASSTTGNSYNEQFF. The chain uses TRBV5-1 and TRBJ2-1; 7 bases fit TRBD1. Losses at the gene ends were 4 bases for V and 0 bases for J; bases not matched to a gene: 4. There are 15 residues in the CDR3. From germline, CDR1 is SGHRS and CDR2 YFSETQ.

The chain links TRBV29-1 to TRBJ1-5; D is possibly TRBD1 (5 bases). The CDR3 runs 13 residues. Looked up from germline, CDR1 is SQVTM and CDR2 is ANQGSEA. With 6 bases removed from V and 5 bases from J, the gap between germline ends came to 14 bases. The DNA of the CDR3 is TGCAGCGTCCGACCGGGACGGGATCAGCCCCAGCATTTT. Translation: CSVRPGRDQPQHF.

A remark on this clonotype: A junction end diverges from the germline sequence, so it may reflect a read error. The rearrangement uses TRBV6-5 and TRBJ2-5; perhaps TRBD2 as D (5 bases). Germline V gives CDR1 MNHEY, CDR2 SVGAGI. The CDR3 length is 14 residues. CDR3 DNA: TGTGCCAGCCAACCCAACGGGGTTCCGGAGACCCGGTACTTC. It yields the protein CASQPNGVPETRYF.

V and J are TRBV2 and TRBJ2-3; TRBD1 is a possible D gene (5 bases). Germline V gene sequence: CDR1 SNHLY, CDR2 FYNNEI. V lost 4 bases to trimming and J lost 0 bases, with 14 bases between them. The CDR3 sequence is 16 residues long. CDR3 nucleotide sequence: TGTGCCAGCAGTGGGACGACAGCCTTGAGCACAGATACGCAGTATTTT. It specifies CASSGTTALSTDTQYF.

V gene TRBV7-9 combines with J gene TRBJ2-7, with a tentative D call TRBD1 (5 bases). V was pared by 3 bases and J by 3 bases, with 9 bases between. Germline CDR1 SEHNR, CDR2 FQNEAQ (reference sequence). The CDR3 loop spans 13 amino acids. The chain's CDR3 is CASSLDNHYEQYF. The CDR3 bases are TGTGCCAGCAGCTTGGACAATCACTACGAGCAGTACTTC.

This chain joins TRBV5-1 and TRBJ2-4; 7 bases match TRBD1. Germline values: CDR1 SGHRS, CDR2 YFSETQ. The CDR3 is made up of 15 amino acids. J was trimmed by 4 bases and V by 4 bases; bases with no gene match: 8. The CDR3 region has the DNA TGCGCCAGCAGCCCAGGGGGACAGCTAAAAAACATTCAGTACTTC. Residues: CASSPGGQLKNIQYF.

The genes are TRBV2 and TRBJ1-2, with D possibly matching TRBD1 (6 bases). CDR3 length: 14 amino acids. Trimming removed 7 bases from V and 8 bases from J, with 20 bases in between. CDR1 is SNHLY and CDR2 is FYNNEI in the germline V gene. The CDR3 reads CASTGHNALIGYTF. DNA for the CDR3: TGTGCCAGCACGGGACACAATGCCTTAATCGGCTACACCTTC.

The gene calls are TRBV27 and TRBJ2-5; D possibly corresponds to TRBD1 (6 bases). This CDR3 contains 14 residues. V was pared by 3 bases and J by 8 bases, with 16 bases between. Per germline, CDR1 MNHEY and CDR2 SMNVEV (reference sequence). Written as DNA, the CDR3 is TGTGCCAGCAGTTTGGGGGCAGGCAGGCGTACCCAGTACTTC. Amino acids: CASSLGAGRRTQYF.

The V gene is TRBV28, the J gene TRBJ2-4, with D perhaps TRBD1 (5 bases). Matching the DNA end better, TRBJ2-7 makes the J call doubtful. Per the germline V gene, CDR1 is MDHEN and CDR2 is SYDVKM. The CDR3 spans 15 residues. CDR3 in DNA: TGTGCCAGCAGTCCACCGGGTATGGGGCCCAACGAGCAGTACTTC. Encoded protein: CASSPPGMGPNEQYF.

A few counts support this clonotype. CDR3 sequence: CASSFRAGGRTDTQYF. In DNA, the CDR3 is TGTGCCAGCAGCTTCCGGGCGGGGGGGAGGACAGATACGCAGTATTTT. The chain employs TRBV13 and TRBJ2-3; 9 nucleotides line up with TRBD2. V was clipped by 3 bases and J by 3 bases; unmatched bases: 7. Germline CDR1 is PRHDT and CDR2 is FYEKMQ (reference sequence). This CDR3 spans 16 amino acids.

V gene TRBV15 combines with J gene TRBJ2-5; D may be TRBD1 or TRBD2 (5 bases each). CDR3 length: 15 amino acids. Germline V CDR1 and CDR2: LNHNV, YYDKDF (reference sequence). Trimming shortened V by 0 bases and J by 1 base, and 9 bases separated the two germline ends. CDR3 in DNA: TGTGCCACCAGCAGAGACCTCGGGACCCAAGAGACCCAGTACTTC. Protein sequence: CATSRDLGTQETQYF.

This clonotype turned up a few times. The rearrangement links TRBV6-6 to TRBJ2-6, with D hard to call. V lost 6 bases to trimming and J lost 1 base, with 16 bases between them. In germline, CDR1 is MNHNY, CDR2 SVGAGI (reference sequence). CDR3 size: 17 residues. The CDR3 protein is CASSLGPPGSGANVLTF. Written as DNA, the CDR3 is TGTGCCAGCAGCCTCGGACCACCCGGATCTGGGGCCAACGTCCTGACTTTC.

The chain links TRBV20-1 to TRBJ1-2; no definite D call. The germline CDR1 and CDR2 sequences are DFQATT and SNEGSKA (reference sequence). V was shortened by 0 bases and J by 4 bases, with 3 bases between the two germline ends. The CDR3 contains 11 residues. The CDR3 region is CSAREVYGYTF. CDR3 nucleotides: TGCAGTGCTAGAGAAGTCTATGGCTACACCTTC.

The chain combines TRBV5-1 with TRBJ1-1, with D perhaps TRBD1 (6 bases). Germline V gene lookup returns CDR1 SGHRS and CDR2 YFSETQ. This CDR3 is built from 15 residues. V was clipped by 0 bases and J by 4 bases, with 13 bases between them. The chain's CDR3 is CASSLDGGRTTEAFF. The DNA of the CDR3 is TGCGCCAGCAGCTTGGATGGGGGGCGGACCACTGAAGCTTTCTTT.

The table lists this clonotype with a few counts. Written as DNA, the CDR3 is TGTGCCAGCAGTGACCCCACAGGATCGGGGACTTATCAGCCCCAGCATTTT. Its protein product is CASSDPTGSGTYQPQHF. The chain recombines TRBV6-4 with TRBJ1-5; tentatively, D is TRBD1 (5 bases). Between the trimmed V and J ends, which lost 2 bases and 5 bases, there was a span of 19 bases. This CDR3 is built from 17 residues. Germline lookup yields CDR1 MRHNA and CDR2 SNTAGT.

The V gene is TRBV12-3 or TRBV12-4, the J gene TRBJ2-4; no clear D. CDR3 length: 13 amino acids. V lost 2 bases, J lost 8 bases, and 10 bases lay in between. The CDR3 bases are TGTGCCAGCAGTTTATCCGGGCTGGACATTCAGTACTTC. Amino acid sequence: CASSLSGLDIQYF.

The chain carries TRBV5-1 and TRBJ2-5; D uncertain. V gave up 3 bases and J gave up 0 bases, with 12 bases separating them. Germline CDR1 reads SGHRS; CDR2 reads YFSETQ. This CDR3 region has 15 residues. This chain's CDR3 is CASSSAGTHQETQYF. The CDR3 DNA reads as TGCGCCAGCAGCTCGGCTGGTACGCACCAAGAGACCCAGTACTTC.